A single T cell receptor beta chain is shown here with its context. This CDR3 is also generated by other DNA sequences in the sample. The CDR3 extends over 14 amino acids. The germline V and J ends were trimmed by 0 bases and 1 base, with 7 bases remaining between them. Germline loops: CDR1 SGHRS, CDR2 YFSETQ. This sample was included in a study of control samples from healthy donors and cancer patients. Sequencing used immunoSEQ multiplex PCR; TCRdb keeps in-frame clones, though not all of them. The profile shows approximately 170,000 clones, 90% to 95% of them singletons. V is TRBV5-1 and J is TRBJ2-5; D is tentatively TRBD1 or TRBD2 (6 bases each). Material: blood. This TCR was sampled from a woman aged 25 to 39 in good health. The CDR3 DNA is TGCGCCAGCAGCTTGGGGGGGGCCCAAGAGACCCAGTACTTC. It translates to CASSLGGAQETQYF.